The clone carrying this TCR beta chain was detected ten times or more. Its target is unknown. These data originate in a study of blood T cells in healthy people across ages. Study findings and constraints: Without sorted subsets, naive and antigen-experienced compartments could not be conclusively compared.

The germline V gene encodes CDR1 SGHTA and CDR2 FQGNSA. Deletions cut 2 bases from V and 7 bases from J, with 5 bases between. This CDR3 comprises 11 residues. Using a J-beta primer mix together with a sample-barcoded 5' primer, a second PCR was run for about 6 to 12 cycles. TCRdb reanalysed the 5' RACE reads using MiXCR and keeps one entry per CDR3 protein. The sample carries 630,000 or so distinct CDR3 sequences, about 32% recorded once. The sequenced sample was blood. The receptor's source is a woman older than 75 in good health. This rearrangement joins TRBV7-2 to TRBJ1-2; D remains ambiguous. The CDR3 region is CASSLSTGYTF. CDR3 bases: TGTGCCAGCAGCTTAAGCACTGGCTACACCTTC.